A single sample is the source of the 27 T cell receptor beta chains below, sequenced in a study of blood T cells in healthy people across ages. Sample-barcoded 5' priming and a J-beta primer mix drove a second PCR of about 6 to 12 cycles. TCRdb ran MiXCR on the 5' RACE reads and lists one entry per CDR3 protein. The sample records about 1.1 million distinct CDR3 sequences, around two fifths being singletons. Input material: blood. The receptors derive from a man between 18 and 35 years old in good health.

This clonotype came up a few times. This sequence joins TRBV4-3 and TRBJ2-2; no clear D gene. CDR1 and CDR2 (germline): LGHNA, YSLEER. The V end was cut by 0 bases, the J end by 3 bases, with 8 bases between. The CDR3 runs 15 residues. The CDR3 here is CASSQDEAYTGELFF. In DNA, the CDR3 is TGCGCCAGCAGCCAAGACGAAGCGTACACCGGGGAGCTGTTTTTT.

J is TRBJ2-7 and V is TRBV13, with TRBD2 matching 12 bases. The CDR3 sequence is 17 residues long. Germline CDR1 and CDR2: PRHDT and FYEKMQ (reference sequence). The J segment lost 2 bases and the V segment lost 4 bases, leaving 9 bases of the junction unmatched. This CDR3 reads CASSSGFGLAGTYEQYF. The CDR3 DNA follows: TGTGCCAGCAGCTCAGGGTTCGGACTAGCGGGGACCTACGAGCAGTACTTC.

This clonotype was seen more than once but under ten times. This chain connects TRBV7-8 to TRBJ2-3; D gene ambiguous. The CDR3 is 17 amino acids. Germline V gene data show CDR1 as SGHVS and CDR2 as FQNEAQ. Between the trimmed V and J ends, which lost 5 bases and 2 bases, there was a span of 20 bases. The CDR3 is CASSRQLTNPITDTQYF. The CDR3 DNA follows: TGTGCCAGCAGCCGCCAGTTAACGAACCCTATCACAGATACGCAGTATTTT.

This clonotype was seen ten or more times. V gene TRBV20-1 combines with J gene TRBJ1-4, with D perhaps matching TRBD1 (6 bases). The CDR3 length is 16 residues. V lost 2 bases to trimming and J lost 7 bases, with 20 bases between them. The germline V gene encodes CDR1 DFQATT and CDR2 SNEGSKA (reference sequence). CDR3: CSARLGRGGVLEKLFF. DNA for the CDR3: TGCAGTGCTAGACTTGGCAGGGGAGGTGTACTTGAAAAACTGTTTTTT.

V and J are TRBV27 and TRBJ1-1; D remains ambiguous. The germline gives CDR1 MNHEY, CDR2 SMNVEV (reference sequence). There are 15 residues in the CDR3. The germline V and J ends were trimmed by 3 bases and 7 bases, with 18 bases remaining between them. CDR3 residues: CASSLSRTVHCEAFF. CDR3 DNA sequence: TGTGCCAGCAGTTTGTCCCGGACGGTTCACTGTGAAGCTTTCTTT.

The table lists this clonotype with a count of one. This sequence joins TRBV12-3 or TRBV12-4 and TRBJ2-2; 10 nucleotides agree with TRBD2. This CDR3 is built from 19 residues. After removal of 5 bases from V and 0 bases from J, the junction contained 12 bases not matched to a gene. CDR3 nucleotide sequence: TGTGCCAGCAGTCCGAGGACTAGCGGAGGTCTTACGAACACCGGGGAGCTGTTTTTT. It yields the protein CASSPRTSGGLTNTGELFF.

Details on this clonotype: A much larger clone differs from this one at a single base, so this may be a read error. V gene TRBV20-1 combines with J gene TRBJ2-1, with D perhaps assigned TRBD1 or TRBD2 (6 bases each). CDR3 length equals 14 residues. The germline V gene encodes CDR1 DFQATT and CDR2 SNEGSKA (reference sequence). The CDR3 coding sequence is TGCAGTGGAGGGGGAGGTAGGGCTGACAATGAGCGGTTCTTC. Encoded protein: CSGGGGRADNERFF.

This clonotype showed up just a few times. This rearrangement joins TRBV4-2 to TRBJ2-2; D is uncertain. Germline V gene data show CDR1 as LGHNA and CDR2 as YNFKEQ. The CDR3 is made up of 13 amino acids. Between the trimmed V and J ends, which lost 1 base and 8 bases, there was a span of 8 bases. The CDR3 here is CASSQGAAGELFF. DNA of the CDR3: TGTGCCAGCAGCCAAGGAGCTGCTGGGGAGCTGTTTTTT.

The rearrangement uses TRBV21-1 and TRBJ1-5; the D call TRBD1 from the table was never checked on the DNA. TRBV21-1 is a pseudogene locus. The CDR3 is made up of 16 amino acids. The CDR3 sequence is CASSKRGAFSNQPQHF. The DNA for the CDR3 is TGTGCCAGCAGCAAAAGGGGGGCATTTAGCAATCAGCCCCAGCATTTT.

This chain connects TRBV12-3 or TRBV12-4 to TRBJ1-2, with 8 bases aligning to TRBD1. With 3 bases clipped from V and 6 bases from J, the junction kept 9 bases outside the gene matches. The CDR3 extends over 15 amino acids. The CDR3 sequence: CASSFSQGANNGYTF. CDR3 sequence (DNA): TGTGCCAGCAGTTTCTCGCAGGGGGCGAATAATGGCTACACCTTC.

The chain recombines TRBV20-1 with TRBJ1-2; 7 bases match TRBD1. V was clipped by 2 bases and J by 3 bases; unmatched bases: 9. This CDR3 region has 15 residues. Germline V gene lookup returns CDR1 DFQATT and CDR2 SNEGSKA (reference sequence). The CDR3 reads CSARTTGDAYYGYTF. The CDR3 DNA follows: TGCAGTGCTAGAACCACAGGGGACGCGTACTATGGCTACACCTTC.

CDR3 region: CASSSYRGPNTGELFF. The DNA of the CDR3 is TGTGCCAGCAGCTCATACAGGGGGCCGAACACCGGGGAGCTGTTTTTT. The chain links TRBV7-8 to TRBJ2-2; TRBD1 agrees at 9 bases. The CDR3 has 16 amino acids. Germline V gene lookup returns CDR1 SGHVS and CDR2 FQNEAQ. The V segment lost 4 bases and the J segment 0 bases; nucleotides outside the gene matches: 3. Supplemented by reference TRBV7-8 and TRBJ2-2, the full variable domain reads GAGVSQSPRYKVAKRGQDVALRCDPISGHVSLFWYQQALGQGPEFLTYFQNEAQLDKSGLPSDRFFAERPEGSVSTLKIQRTQQEDSAVYLCASSSYRGPNTGELFFGEGSRLTVL.

This clonotype has only a few counts. This rearrangement joins TRBV4-3 to TRBJ1-1; perhaps TRBD1 as D (5 bases). V lost 5 bases and J 3 bases, leaving 19 bases between the germline ends. Germline CDR1 is LGHNA and CDR2 is YSLEER. The CDR3 contains 16 residues. The CDR3 DNA reads TGCGCCAGCAGCGGCGGGGACGGAAAGTACCACACTGAAGCTTTCTTT. It encodes CASSGGDGKYHTEAFF.

This chain connects TRBV4-1 to TRBJ2-1; possible D gene TRBD1, 6 bases. Germline-derived CDR1 and CDR2 are MGHRA and YSYEKL. The CDR3 consists of 17 residues. Trimming pared 3 bases from V and 6 bases from J, leaving 21 bases between. CDR3 sequence: CASSQATVGTRTNEQFF. CDR3 nucleotide sequence: TGCGCCAGCAGCCAGGCAACAGTAGGGACACGAACCAATGAGCAGTTCTTC.

The chain has TRBV7-9 and TRBJ1-6, with 9 bases lining up with TRBD1. CDR1 is SEHNR and CDR2 is FQNEAQ in the germline V gene (reference sequence). V dropped 6 bases and J dropped 0; count of bases not matched to a gene: 6. CDR3 length: 17 amino acids. CDR3 loop: CASRYRGQSSYNSPLHF. As DNA, the CDR3 is TGTGCCAGCAGATACAGGGGGCAGAGCTCCTATAATTCACCCCTCCACTTT.

This chain connects TRBV4-2 to TRBJ2-2; 9 bases are shared with TRBD1. V gave up 6 bases and J gave up 5 bases; unmatched junction bases: 10. The CDR3 is 16 amino acids. CDR1 is LGHNA and CDR2 is YNFKEQ in the germline V gene. CDR3 nucleotide sequence: TGTGCCAGCAGACGAACGACAGGGGGAATTACCGGGGAGCTGTTTTTT. Translated: CASRRTTGGITGELFF.

This clonotype was found a few times. The rearrangement links TRBV9 to TRBJ2-3; 10 bases map to TRBD2. This CDR3 has 17 amino acids. The V gene end was trimmed by 0 bases and the J gene end by 1 base; junction bases not matched to a gene: 5. Germline CDR1 reads SGDLS; CDR2 reads YYNGEE. In nucleotides, the CDR3 is TGTGCCAGCAGCGTAGGTGGGGGGACTAGCGGCACAGATACGCAGTATTTT. This translates into CASSVGGGTSGTDTQYF.

This sequence joins TRBV7-9 and TRBJ2-5; no reliable D call. The CDR3 is 12 amino acids. Trimming removed 6 bases from V and 5 bases from J, with 10 bases in between. Germline V gene lookup returns CDR1 SEHNR and CDR2 FQNEAQ (reference sequence). The DNA of the CDR3 is TGTGCCAGCAGTCGGAACGGCGAGACCCAGTACTTC. Amino acids: CASSRNGETQYF.

This clonotype was observed a handful of times. The V gene is TRBV5-1, the J gene TRBJ2-6; tentatively, D is TRBD2 (6 bases). In germline, CDR1 is SGHRS, CDR2 YFSETQ. This CDR3 has 18 residues. Trimming stripped 4 bases from V and 0 bases from J, with 17 bases between. CDR3 DNA sequence: TGCGCCAGCAGCCGGTTGGGGGGAGTGTTCTCTGGGGCCAACGTCCTGACTTTC. Amino acids: CASSRLGGVFSGANVLTF.

The chain's CDR3 is CASSLDQGASGYTF. CDR3 nucleotide sequence: TGCGCCAGCAGCTTGGATCAGGGGGCTAGTGGCTACACCTTC. This chain joins TRBV5-1 and TRBJ1-2, with TRBD1 matching over 8 bases. This CDR3 is built from 14 residues. J gave up 7 bases and V 0 bases, and 5 bases lay outside the gene matches. In germline, CDR1 is SGHRS, CDR2 YFSETQ.

This rearrangement joins TRBV6-6 to TRBJ2-7; the match to TRBD2 covers 7 bases. CDR1 is MNHNY and CDR2 is SVGAGI in the germline V gene (reference sequence). V lost 2 bases, J lost 5 bases, and 9 bases stayed unmatched. This CDR3 spans 15 amino acids. CDR3 sequence: CASSYNEGGSDEQYF. DNA for the CDR3: TGTGCCAGCAGTTACAATGAAGGCGGGAGCGACGAGCAGTACTTC.

The rearrangement uses TRBV20-1 and TRBJ2-2, with 7 nucleotides matching TRBD1. After removal of 5 bases from V and 4 bases from J, the junction contained 7 bases not matched to a gene. Germline-derived CDR1 and CDR2 are DFQATT and SNEGSKA (reference sequence). This CDR3 comprises 14 residues. The CDR3 DNA reads TGCAGTGCTCGGGACAGACGAGTCACCGGGGAGCTGTTTTTT. The encoded protein is CSARDRRVTGELFF.

The chain couples TRBV11-2 to TRBJ2-1; D remains ambiguous. The CDR3 contains 14 residues. Trimming cost V 0 bases and J 13 bases, with 16 bases left between them. Germline values: CDR1 SGHAT, CDR2 FQNNGV. In DNA, the CDR3 is TGTGCCAGCAGCTTAGATAATTGGGTAGAGACCCAGTTCTTC. Its translation is CASSLDNWVETQFF.

The sample holds a few counts of this clonotype. The chain is built from TRBV7-8 and TRBJ1-3; D is undetermined. Germline V gives CDR1 SGHVS, CDR2 FQNEAQ. V was clipped by 6 bases and J by 0 bases, with 15 bases between them. The CDR3 totals 16 residues. In nucleotides, the CDR3 is TGTGCCAGCAGGGAAGGGCGACTGATCTCTGGAAACACCATATATTTT. Translating it yields CASREGRLISGNTIYF.

The rearrangement links TRBV28 to TRBJ2-1, with 8 bases aligning to TRBD1. This CDR3 spans 16 amino acids. V lost 6 bases, J lost 5 bases, and 12 bases stayed unmatched. Germline V gives CDR1 MDHEN, CDR2 SYDVKM. The CDR3 nucleotides are TGTGCCAGCAGCCCCTACGCAGGGGGCCCTGACAATGAGCAGTTCTTC. This encodes CASSPYAGGPDNEQFF.

This clonotype occurred a few times. V usage is TRBV27 and J usage is TRBJ1-5, with no clear D. The germline gives CDR1 MNHEY, CDR2 SMNVEV (reference sequence). V was cut by 5 bases and J by 2 bases, with 13 bases left in between. This CDR3 has 15 residues. CDR3 nucleotides: TGTGCCAGCAGTCCCTTACGAAAGGGCAATCAGCCCCAGCATTTT. Translation: CASSPLRKGNQPQHF.

This clonotype has a count of ten or more. This chain links TRBV28 with TRBJ1-5, with D possibly matching TRBD1 (5 bases). The ends were cut back, 0 bases at V and 7 bases at J, with 10 bases in the middle. The CDR3 is 14 amino acids. Looked up from germline, CDR1 is MDHEN and CDR2 is SYDVKM. CDR3 protein: CASSLWGVGQPQHF. In nucleotides, the CDR3 is TGTGCCAGCAGTTTATGGGGGGTCGGGCAGCCCCAGCATTTT.